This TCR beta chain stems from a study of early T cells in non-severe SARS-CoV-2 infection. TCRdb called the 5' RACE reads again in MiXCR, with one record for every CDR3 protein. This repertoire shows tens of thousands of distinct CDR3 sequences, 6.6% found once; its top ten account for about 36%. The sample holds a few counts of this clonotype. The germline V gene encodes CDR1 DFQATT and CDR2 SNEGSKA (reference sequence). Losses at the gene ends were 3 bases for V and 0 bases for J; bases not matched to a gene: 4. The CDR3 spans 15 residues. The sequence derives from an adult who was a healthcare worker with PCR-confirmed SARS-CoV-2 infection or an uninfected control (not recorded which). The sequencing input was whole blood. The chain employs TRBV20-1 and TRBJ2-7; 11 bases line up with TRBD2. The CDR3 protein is CSASRTSGGSYEQYF. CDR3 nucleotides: TGCAGTGCTAGCCGCACTAGCGGGGGCTCCTACGAGCAGTACTTC.